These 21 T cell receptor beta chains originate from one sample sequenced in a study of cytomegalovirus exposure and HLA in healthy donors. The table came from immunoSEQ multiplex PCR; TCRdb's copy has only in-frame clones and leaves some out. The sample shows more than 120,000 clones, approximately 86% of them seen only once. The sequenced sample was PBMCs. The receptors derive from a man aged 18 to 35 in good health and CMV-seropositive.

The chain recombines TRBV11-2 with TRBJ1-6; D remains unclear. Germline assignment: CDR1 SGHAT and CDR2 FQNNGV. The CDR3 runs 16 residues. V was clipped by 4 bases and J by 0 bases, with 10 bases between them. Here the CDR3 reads CASSSIAGSYNSPLHF. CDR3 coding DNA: TGTGCCAGCAGCTCAATTGCGGGCTCCTATAATTCACCCCTCCACTTT. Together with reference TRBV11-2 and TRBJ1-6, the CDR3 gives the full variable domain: EAGVAQSPRYKIIEKRQSVAFWCNPISGHATLYWYQQILGQGPKLLIQFQNNGVVDDSQLPKDRFSAERLKGVDSTLKIQPAKLEDSAVYLCASSSIAGSYNSPLHFGNGTRLTVT.

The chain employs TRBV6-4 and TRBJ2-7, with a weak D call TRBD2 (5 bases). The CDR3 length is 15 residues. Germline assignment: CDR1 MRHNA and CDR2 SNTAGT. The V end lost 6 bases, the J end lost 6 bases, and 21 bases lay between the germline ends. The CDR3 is CASRLLASPSSEQYF. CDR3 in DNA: TGTGCCAGCAGACTTCTAGCTTCCCCCAGCTCCGAGCAGTACTTC.

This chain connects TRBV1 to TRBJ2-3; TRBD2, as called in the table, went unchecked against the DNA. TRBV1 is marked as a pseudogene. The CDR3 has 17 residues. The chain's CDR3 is CTSSQASERPTTDTQYF. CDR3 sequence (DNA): TGCACCAGCAGCCAAGCCTCGGAGCGACCCACCACAGATACGCAGTATTTT.

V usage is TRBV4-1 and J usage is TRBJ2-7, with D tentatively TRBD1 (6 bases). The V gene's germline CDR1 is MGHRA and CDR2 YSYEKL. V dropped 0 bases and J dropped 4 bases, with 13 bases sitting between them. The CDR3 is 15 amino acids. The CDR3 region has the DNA TGCGCCAGCAGCCAAGACACGGACAGTTTTTACGAGCAGTACTTC. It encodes CASSQDTDSFYEQYF.

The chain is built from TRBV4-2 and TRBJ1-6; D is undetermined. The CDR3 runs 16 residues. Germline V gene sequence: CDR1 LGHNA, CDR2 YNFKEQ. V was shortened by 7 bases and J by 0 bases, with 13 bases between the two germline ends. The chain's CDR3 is CASTTDGSSYNSPLHF. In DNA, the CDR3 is TGTGCCAGCACTACGGACGGGAGCTCCTATAATTCACCCCTCCACTTT.

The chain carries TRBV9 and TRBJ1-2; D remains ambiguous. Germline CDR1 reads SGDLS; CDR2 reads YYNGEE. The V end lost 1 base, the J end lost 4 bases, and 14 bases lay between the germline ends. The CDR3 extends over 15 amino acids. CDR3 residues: CASSVPPEGFYGYTF. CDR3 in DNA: TGTGCCAGCAGCGTACCCCCCGAGGGATTCTATGGCTACACCTTC. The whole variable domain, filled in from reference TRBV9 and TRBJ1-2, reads DSGVTQTPKHLITATGQRVTLRCSPRSGDLSVYWYQQSLDQGLQFLIQYYNGEERAKGNILERFSAQQFPDLHSELNLSSLELGDSALYFCASSVPPEGFYGYTFGSGTRLTVV.

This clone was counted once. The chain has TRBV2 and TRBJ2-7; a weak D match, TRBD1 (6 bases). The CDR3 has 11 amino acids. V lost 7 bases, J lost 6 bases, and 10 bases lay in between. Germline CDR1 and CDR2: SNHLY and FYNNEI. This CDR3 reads CASNTGIEQYF. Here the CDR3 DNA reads TGTGCCAGCAACACAGGGATCGAGCAGTACTTC.

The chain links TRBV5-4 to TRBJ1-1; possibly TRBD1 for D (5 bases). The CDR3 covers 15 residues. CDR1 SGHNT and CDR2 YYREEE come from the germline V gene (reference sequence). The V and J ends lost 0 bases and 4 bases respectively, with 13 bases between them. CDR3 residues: CASSLAGWGGTEAFF. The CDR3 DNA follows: TGTGCCAGCAGCTTGGCCGGATGGGGGGGCACTGAAGCTTTCTTT. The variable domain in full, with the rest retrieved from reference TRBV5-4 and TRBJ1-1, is ETGVTQSPTHLIKTRGQQVTLRCSSQSGHNTVSWYQQALGQGPQFIFQYYREEENGRGNFPPRFSGLQFPNYSSELNVNALELDDSALYLCASSLAGWGGTEAFFGQGTRLTVV.

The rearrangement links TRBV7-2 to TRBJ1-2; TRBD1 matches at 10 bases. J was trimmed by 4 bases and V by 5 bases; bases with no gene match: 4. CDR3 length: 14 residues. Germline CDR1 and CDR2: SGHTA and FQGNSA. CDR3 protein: CASSHGQGGYGYTF. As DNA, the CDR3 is TGTGCCAGCAGCCACGGACAGGGGGGCTATGGCTACACCTTC.

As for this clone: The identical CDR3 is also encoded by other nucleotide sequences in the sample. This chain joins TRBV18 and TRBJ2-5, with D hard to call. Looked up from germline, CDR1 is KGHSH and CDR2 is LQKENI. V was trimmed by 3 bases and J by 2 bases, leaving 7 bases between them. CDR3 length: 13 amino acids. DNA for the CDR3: TGTGCCAGCTCACCCGGTCTACAAGAGACCCAGTACTTC. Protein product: CASSPGLQETQYF.

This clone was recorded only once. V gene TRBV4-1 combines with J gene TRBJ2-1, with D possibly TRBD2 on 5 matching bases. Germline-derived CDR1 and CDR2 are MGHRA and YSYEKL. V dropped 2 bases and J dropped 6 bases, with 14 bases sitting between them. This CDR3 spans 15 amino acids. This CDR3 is CASSQTFRDVNEQFF. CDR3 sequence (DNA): TGCGCCAGCAGCCAAACTTTCCGGGATGTCAATGAGCAGTTCTTC.

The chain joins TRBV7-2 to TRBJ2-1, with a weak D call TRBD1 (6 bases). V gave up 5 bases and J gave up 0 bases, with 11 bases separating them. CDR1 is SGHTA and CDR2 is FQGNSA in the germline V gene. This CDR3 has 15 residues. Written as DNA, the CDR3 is TGTGCCAGCAGCCTCAACAGGGACTCCTACAATGAGCAGTTCTTC. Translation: CASSLNRDSYNEQFF.

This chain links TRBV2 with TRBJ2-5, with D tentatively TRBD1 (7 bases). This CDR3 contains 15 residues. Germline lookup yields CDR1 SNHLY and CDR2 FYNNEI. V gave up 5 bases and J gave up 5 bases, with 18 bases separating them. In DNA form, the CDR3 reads TGTGCCAGCAGTCCTCACCGACAGGGAGGCGAGACCCAGTACTTC. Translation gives CASSPHRQGGETQYF.

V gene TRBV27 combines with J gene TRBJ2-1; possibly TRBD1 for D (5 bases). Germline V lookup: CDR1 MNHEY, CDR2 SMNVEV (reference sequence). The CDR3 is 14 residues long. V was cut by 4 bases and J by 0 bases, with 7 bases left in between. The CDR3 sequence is CASSWGSSYNEQFF. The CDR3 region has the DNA TGTGCCAGCAGTTGGGGCAGCTCCTACAATGAGCAGTTCTTC.

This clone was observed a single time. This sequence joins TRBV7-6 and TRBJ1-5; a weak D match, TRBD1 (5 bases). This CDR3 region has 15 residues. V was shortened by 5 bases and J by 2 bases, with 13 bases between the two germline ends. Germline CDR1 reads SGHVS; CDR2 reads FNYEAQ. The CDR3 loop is CASSPSGGGNQPQHF. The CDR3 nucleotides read TGTGCCAGCAGCCCCAGCGGGGGTGGCAATCAGCCCCAGCATTTT.

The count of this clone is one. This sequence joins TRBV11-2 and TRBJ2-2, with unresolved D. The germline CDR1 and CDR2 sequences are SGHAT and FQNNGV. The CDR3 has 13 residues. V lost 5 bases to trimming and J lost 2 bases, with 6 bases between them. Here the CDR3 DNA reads TGTGCCAGCAGCACAACAAACACCGGGGAGCTGTTTTTT. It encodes CASSTTNTGELFF.

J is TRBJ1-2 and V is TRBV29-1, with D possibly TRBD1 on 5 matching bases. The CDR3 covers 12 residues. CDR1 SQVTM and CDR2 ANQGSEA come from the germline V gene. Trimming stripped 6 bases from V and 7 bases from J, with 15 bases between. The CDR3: CSVGAPLVGYTF. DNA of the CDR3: TGCAGCGTAGGGGCCCCTCTTGTTGGCTACACCTTC.

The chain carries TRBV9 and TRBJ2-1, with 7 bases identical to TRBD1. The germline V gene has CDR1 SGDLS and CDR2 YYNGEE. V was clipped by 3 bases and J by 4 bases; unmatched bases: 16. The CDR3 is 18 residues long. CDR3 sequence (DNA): TGTGCCAGCAGCGCCGGGACAGTAGAGGAACTGTTATACAATGAGCAGTTCTTC. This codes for CASSAGTVEELLYNEQFF.

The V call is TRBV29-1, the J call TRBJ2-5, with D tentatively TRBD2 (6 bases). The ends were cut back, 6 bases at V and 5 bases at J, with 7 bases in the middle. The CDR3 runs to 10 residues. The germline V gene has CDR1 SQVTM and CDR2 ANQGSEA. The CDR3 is CSVLAETQYF. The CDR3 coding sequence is TGCAGCGTCCTAGCGGAGACCCAGTACTTC.

The CDR3 protein is CATIFRGERGELYNEQFF. The CDR3 DNA follows: TGTGCCACCATCTTCCGGGGGGAGCGGGGGGAGCTTTACAATGAGCAGTTCTTC. The V gene is TRBV15, the J gene TRBJ2-1; 9 bases are a match to TRBD2. V trimming: 7 bases; J trimming: 4 bases; junction bases outside the gene matches: 17. Germline-derived CDR1 and CDR2 are LNHNV and YYDKDF (reference sequence). The CDR3 has 18 amino acids.

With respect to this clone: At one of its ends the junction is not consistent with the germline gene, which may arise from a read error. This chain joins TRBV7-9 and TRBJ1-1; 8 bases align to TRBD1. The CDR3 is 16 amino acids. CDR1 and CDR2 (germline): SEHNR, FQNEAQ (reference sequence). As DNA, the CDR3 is TGTGCCAGCAGCCCGAAGCTTCGACAGGGGAACGCTGAAGCTTTCTTT. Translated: CASSPKLRQGNAEAFF.